The 27 T cell receptor beta chains below all came from one sample that was sequenced in a study of Tregs in tolerant kidney transplant recipients. Only in-frame clones appear in the TCRdb table, and some are missing; sequencing was by immunoSEQ multiplex PCR. The table has 90,000 to 120,000 clones, around 89% seen once; the top ten hold 0.34%. The sequenced sample was CD4+ T cells from blood, obtained before the transplant. Receptor source: a human donor who received a combined kidney and bone marrow transplant.

The chain is built from TRBV29-1 and TRBJ1-1; D unresolved. Germline lookup yields CDR1 SQVTM and CDR2 ANQGSEA. The CDR3 loop spans 11 amino acids. Trimming cost V 6 bases and J 4 bases, with 9 bases left between them. CDR3 residues: CSVEGSTEAFF. CDR3 DNA: TGCAGCGTGGAGGGTAGCACTGAAGCTTTCTTT.

This rearrangement joins TRBV7-9 to TRBJ2-7; 7 bases map to TRBD2. After removal of 4 bases from V and 6 bases from J, the junction contained 3 bases not matched to a gene. This CDR3 is 12 amino acids long. CDR1 SEHNR and CDR2 FQNEAQ come from the germline V gene (reference sequence). The CDR3 DNA follows: TGTGCCAGCAGCTCCACGGGGGGCGAGCAGTACTTC. This codes for CASSSTGGEQYF.

V usage is TRBV6-5 and J usage is TRBJ2-3, with D perhaps matching TRBD2 (6 bases). This CDR3 contains 15 residues. V lost 7 bases, J lost 4 bases, and 18 bases lay in between. The V gene's germline CDR1 is MNHEY and CDR2 SVGAGI. The CDR3 reads CASNPIRGLPDTQYF. DNA of the CDR3: TGTGCCAGCAACCCTATCCGGGGACTGCCAGATACGCAGTATTTT.

This clone has only one observation. The chain is built from TRBV6-1 and TRBJ2-7; tentatively, D is TRBD2 (6 bases). V lost 7 bases to trimming and J lost 7 bases, with 23 bases between them. This CDR3 is 15 amino acids long. Germline loops: CDR1 MNHNS, CDR2 SASEGT. CDR3 in DNA: TGTGCCAGCAACCCCCGGGAGACCCACATGGGGGAGCAGTACTTC. Its protein product is CASNPRETHMGEQYF.

The chain joins TRBV30 to TRBJ2-7; maybe TRBD2 (6 bases). The germline V and J ends were trimmed by 0 bases and 2 bases, with 11 bases remaining between them. Germline V gene sequence: CDR1 GTSNPN, CDR2 SVGIG (reference sequence). The CDR3 totals 14 residues. The CDR3 DNA follows: TGTGCCTGGAGTGTAGGGCGGGGCCCCTACGAGCAGTACTTC. It codes for CAWSVGRGPYEQYF.

The chain has TRBV19 and TRBJ2-1; TRBD1 might be the D (6 bases). Germline CDR1 is LNHDA and CDR2 is SQIVND (reference sequence). The CDR3 consists of 13 residues. V shed 2 bases and J shed 12 bases, with 14 bases lying between them. The CDR3 loop is CASSIQGFVGQFF. CDR3 sequence (DNA): TGTGCCAGTAGTATACAGGGGTTCGTAGGGCAGTTCTTC.

The chain couples TRBV4-1 to TRBJ2-2; the D gene is possibly TRBD2 (6 bases). V was pared by 6 bases and J by 2 bases, with 16 bases between. Looked up from germline, CDR1 is MGHRA and CDR2 is YSYEKL. The CDR3 totals 16 residues. The CDR3 DNA follows: TGCGCCAGCAGTCAATCCTACGGGGGAAACACCGGGGAGCTGTTTTTT. The encoded protein is CASSQSYGGNTGELFF.

This sequence joins TRBV4-1 and TRBJ1-3, with TRBD1 identical over 7 bases. Looked up from germline, CDR1 is MGHRA and CDR2 is YSYEKL. This CDR3 is 16 amino acids long. J gave up 10 bases and V 4 bases, and 16 bases lay outside the gene matches. CDR3 sequence reads: CASSLPTGTAGGTIYF. CDR3 nucleotide sequence: TGCGCCAGCAGCCTGCCTACCGGGACAGCTGGAGGAACCATATATTTT.

This clone was observed a single time. V is TRBV10-3 and J is TRBJ2-7; 11 nucleotides match TRBD1. Germline V gives CDR1 ENHRY, CDR2 SYGVKD. Germline trimming cut 11 bases from V and 6 bases from J; bases unmatched to any gene: 9. CDR3 length equals 13 residues. The CDR3 DNA follows: TGTGCCGCGGGGGGACAGGGGGTTTCCGAGCAGTACTTC. Protein: CAAGGQGVSEQYF.

The genes are TRBV27 and TRBJ2-1; 14 bases match TRBD2. V was clipped by 0 bases and J by 1 base; unmatched bases: 8. The CDR3 is 20 amino acids. Germline loops: CDR1 MNHEY, CDR2 SMNVEV (reference sequence). CDR3 nucleotide sequence: TGTGCCAGCAGTTTATCGCGACTAGCGGGGGGGTTTCGGTCCTACAATGAGCAGTTCTTC. It specifies CASSLSRLAGGFRSYNEQFF.

The chain couples TRBV6-5 to TRBJ1-1; TRBD1 might be the D (5 bases). CDR3 length equals 14 residues. Germline CDR1 MNHEY, CDR2 SVGAGI. Trimming took off 5 bases at V and 4 bases at J, with 14 bases between the two ends. CDR3 in DNA: TGTGCCAGCAGTCAGCTGGGGGGGAGCACTGAAGCTTTCTTT. This encodes CASSQLGGSTEAFF.

The chain couples TRBV5-4 to TRBJ1-2; TRBD1 matches 8 bases. CDR3 length: 17 amino acids. Germline V CDR1 and CDR2: SGHNT, YYREEE (reference sequence). J was trimmed by 1 base and V by 2 bases; bases with no gene match: 10. CDR3 DNA sequence: TGTGCCAGCAGCTTTTTCCAGGGGGCGCGAGTTAACTATGGCTACACCTTC. Translating gives CASSFFQGARVNYGYTF.

The V and J genes are TRBV2 and TRBJ1-1; TRBD1 might be the D (6 bases). Trimming stripped 6 bases from V and 4 bases from J, with 12 bases between. Germline CDR1 and CDR2: SNHLY and FYNNEI. CDR3 length: 13 residues. The CDR3: CASSNRAVTEAFF. In DNA, the CDR3 is TGTGCCAGCAGCAACAGGGCCGTCACTGAAGCTTTCTTT.

The CDR3 sequence: CASSYLMTGNYGYTF. CDR3 in DNA: TGTGCCAGCAGTTACTTAATGACGGGTAACTATGGCTACACCTTC. The rearrangement uses TRBV6-5 and TRBJ1-2; D uncertain. Germline CDR1 MNHEY, CDR2 SVGAGI. CDR3 length equals 15 residues. Trimming pared 1 base from V and 1 base from J, leaving 10 bases between.

The V and J genes are TRBV2 and TRBJ2-1; D remains unclear. V was trimmed by 3 bases and J by 4 bases, leaving 10 bases between them. The germline gives CDR1 SNHLY, CDR2 FYNNEI. CDR3 length: 14 residues. CDR3 residues: CASSDKTRYNEQFF. DNA for the CDR3: TGTGCCAGCAGTGACAAGACTCGATACAATGAGCAGTTCTTC.

This chain connects TRBV5-6 to TRBJ2-5, with D unresolved. CDR1 and CDR2 (germline): SGHDT, YYEEEE. The CDR3 covers 15 residues. The V end lost 4 bases, the J end lost 1 base, and 14 bases lay between the germline ends. The CDR3 reads CASSAEDGFQETQYF. CDR3 nucleotides: TGTGCCAGCAGCGCGGAAGACGGATTCCAAGAGACCCAGTACTTC.

This rearrangement joins TRBV19 to TRBJ1-2; 9 bases agree with TRBD1. Germline-derived CDR1 and CDR2 are LNHDA and SQIVND (reference sequence). The CDR3 is 14 residues long. V was clipped by 5 bases and J by 5 bases; unmatched bases: 6. CDR3 DNA: TGTGCCAGTAGTTCCCCGGGACAGGGATATGGCTACACCTTC. Translation: CASSSPGQGYGYTF.

This clone has just a few counts. The rearrangement links TRBV27 to TRBJ2-7, with TRBD2 matching over 7 bases. CDR1 and CDR2 (germline): MNHEY, SMNVEV (reference sequence). V lost 4 bases to trimming and J lost 3 bases; unmatched junction nucleotides: 6. The CDR3 consists of 14 residues. CDR3 bases: TGTGCCAGCAGTTCTACGGGACTATTCTACGAGCAGTACTTC. Its protein product is CASSSTGLFYEQYF.

V gene TRBV7-2 combines with J gene TRBJ1-2, with 8 nucleotides matching TRBD1. V trimming: 5 bases; J trimming: 1 base; junction bases outside the gene matches: 6. CDR3 length: 15 residues. CDR1 is SGHTA and CDR2 is FQGNSA in the germline V gene. The CDR3 loop is CASSPRTGSNYGYTF. In DNA form, the CDR3 reads TGTGCCAGCAGCCCGAGGACAGGGAGTAACTATGGCTACACCTTC.

This sequence joins TRBV11-2 and TRBJ2-3; 9 nucleotides line up with TRBD2. V was clipped by 5 bases and J by 1 base; unmatched bases: 4. This CDR3 region has 15 residues. Germline V CDR1 and CDR2: SGHAT, FQNNGV. CDR3 bases: TGTGCCAGCAGCGGCGGGGGGGGGCGCACAGATACGCAGTATTTT. This gives the protein CASSGGGGRTDTQYF. The full variable domain, with the rest looked up from reference TRBV11-2 and TRBJ2-3, is EAGVAQSPRYKIIEKRQSVAFWCNPISGHATLYWYQQILGQGPKLLIQFQNNGVVDDSQLPKDRFSAERLKGVDSTLKIQPAKLEDSAVYLCASSGGGGRTDTQYFGPGTRLTVL.

The V and J genes are TRBV19 and TRBJ1-5, with no clear D. This CDR3 comprises 14 residues. Germline assignment: CDR1 LNHDA and CDR2 SQIVND (reference sequence). The ends were cut back, 5 bases at V and 1 base at J, with 9 bases in the middle. The CDR3 DNA follows: TGTGCCAGTAGTCCAGGTGGAAGCAATCAGCCCCAGCATTTT. Protein sequence: CASSPGGSNQPQHF. The full variable domain, its missing parts supplied by reference TRBV19 and TRBJ1-5, is DGGITQSPKYLFRKEGQNVTLSCEQNLNHDAMYWYRQDPGQGLRLIYYSQIVNDFQKGDIAEGYSVSREKKESFPLTVTSAQKNPTAFYLCASSPGGSNQPQHFGDGTRLSIL.

This clone showed up just once. The chain joins TRBV7-2 to TRBJ2-3; 10 positions match TRBD2. This CDR3 is built from 17 residues. The germline V gene has CDR1 SGHTA and CDR2 FQGNSA. Unmatched junction bases numbered 6, after V lost 2 bases and J lost 1 base. The CDR3 protein is CASSLFVTSGGTDTQYF. CDR3 nucleotides: TGTGCCAGCAGCTTATTTGTTACTAGCGGGGGCACAGATACGCAGTATTTT.

V is TRBV6-5 and J is TRBJ2-7, with D unclear. V was clipped by 4 bases and J by 6 bases, with 7 bases between them. The CDR3 contains 11 residues. Germline CDR1 MNHEY, CDR2 SVGAGI. CDR3 residues: CASSSAGEQYF. The DNA of the CDR3 is TGTGCCAGCAGTTCCGCAGGCGAGCAGTACTTC.

V gene TRBV30 combines with J gene TRBJ2-7; D perhaps matches TRBD1 (7 bases). The CDR3 is 14 amino acids. Germline V CDR1 and CDR2: GTSNPN, SVGIG (reference sequence). V shed 3 bases and J shed 3 bases, with 15 bases lying between them. The CDR3 protein is CAWREGGQRYEQYF. CDR3 coding DNA: TGTGCCTGGAGGGAGGGGGGACAGCGCTACGAGCAGTACTTC. The whole variable domain, remainder taken from reference TRBV30 and TRBJ2-7, is SQTIHQWPATLVQPVGSPLSLECTVEGTSNPNLYWYRQAAGRGLQLLFYSVGIGQISSEVPQNLSASRPQDRQFILSSKKLLLSDSGFYLCAWREGGQRYEQYFGPGTRLTVT.

V is TRBV6-1 and J is TRBJ2-5; perhaps TRBD1 as D (5 bases). The CDR3 sequence is 13 residues long. V lost 3 bases, J lost 4 bases, and 9 bases lay in between. The V gene's germline CDR1 is MNHNS and CDR2 SASEGT. The CDR3 sequence: CASSDGASETQYF. The CDR3 DNA reads TGTGCCAGCAGTGATGGGGCCTCAGAGACCCAGTACTTC.

V usage is TRBV2 and J usage is TRBJ1-1, with 8 positions matching TRBD1. The CDR3 length is 14 residues. Germline V lookup: CDR1 SNHLY, CDR2 FYNNEI. The junction had 3 bases not matched to a gene; V was cut back by 2 bases and J by 4 bases. In DNA, the CDR3 is TGTGCCAGCAGTGAATGGGGACAGGTCACTGAAGCTTTCTTT. Translated, it gives CASSEWGQVTEAFF.

The chain recombines TRBV19 with TRBJ1-1; 8 nucleotides match TRBD1. Trimming cost V 5 bases and J 7 bases; bases outside gene matches: 3. In germline, CDR1 is LNHDA, CDR2 SQIVND (reference sequence). This CDR3 comprises 12 residues. The CDR3: CASSVTGGEAFF. In DNA, the CDR3 is TGTGCCAGTAGTGTAACAGGGGGTGAAGCTTTCTTT.